This T cell receptor beta chain was found in a study of OX40 agonist ivuxolimab in advanced cancers. Study-level points and caveats: It was not determined which antigens were specifically recognized by the peripheral T cells that had undergone clonal expansion. On average, CD8+ T cells showed a greater number of expanded clones than CD4+.

As for this clone: Its antigen remains unknown.

The data were produced by immunoSEQ multiplex PCR, yet TCRdb's version contains in-frame clones alone and is incomplete. The profile shows approximately 77,000 clones, about 89% of them singletons. Trimming left V 5 bases short and J 14 bases short, with 16 bases between. Germline assignment: CDR1 GTSNPN and CDR2 SVGIG (reference sequence). This CDR3 region has 12 residues. The clonotype originates from an adult with an advanced solid tumor such as melanoma, head and neck, liver or kidney cancer. This specimen consisted of CD4+ or CD8+ T cells sorted from blood, obtained in a trial of the OX40 agonist ivuxolimab. The chain recombines TRBV30 with TRBJ1-6; D may be TRBD1 (6 bases). The CDR3: CAWGSVGATLHF. The CDR3 DNA sequence: TGTGCCTGGGGCTCTGTGGGGGCAACCCTCCACTTT.